This TCR beta chain originates from a study of blood T cell repertoires in COVID-19. Study-level background: Samples representing acute and convalescent COVID-19 were sourced from the United States, Italy and Spain. Sample material is recorded as cDNA or gDNA derived from T cells, B-cell-depleted T cells, or PBMCs.

Original handling: Estimates of nucleated cell counts were drawn from the amplification of reference gene primers. Some clones are missing from TCRdb's copy, which holds only in-frame ones; the method was immunoSEQ multiplex PCR. V, J and clone size derive from that table, while D and trimming were established from the DNA sequence. This sample has around 45,000 clones, with approximately 79% found just once. Germline V gene sequence: CDR1 SGHDT, CDR2 YYEEEE. The J segment lost 7 bases and the V segment lost 2 bases, leaving 11 bases of the junction unmatched. This CDR3 contains 17 residues. The sequence was obtained from a woman over 75 with acute or convalescent COVID-19. Sequencing was done on a sample of peripheral blood. V usage is TRBV5-6 and J usage is TRBJ2-4, with 11 bases fitting TRBD2. The DNA of the CDR3 is TGTGCCAGCAGCTTTACGGGACTAGCGGTCTCCGGGAACATTCAGTACTTC. It yields the protein CASSFTGLAVSGNIQYF. Together with reference TRBV5-6 and TRBJ2-4, the CDR3 gives the full variable domain: DAGVTQSPTHLIKTRGQQVTLRCSPKSGHDTVSWYQQALGQGPQFIFQYYEEEERQRGNFPDRFSGHQFPNYSSELNVNALLLGDSALYLCASSFTGLAVSGNIQYFGAGTRLSVL.